This TCR beta chain was retrieved from a study of Ad26.COV2.S vaccination and SARS-CoV-2 variants. On the study more broadly: Donor joined the COV1001 Ad26.COV2.S trial arm. By the intramuscular route, Ad26.COV2.S was given once, or twice 56 days apart. Findings of the study overall: Analytic work on TCR breadth and depth might have understated the full extent of total T cell responses.

From germline, CDR1 is SGHNT and CDR2 YYREEE (reference sequence). The CDR3 runs to 13 residues. Trimming removed 5 bases at V and 1 base at J, with 8 bases between. Some clones are missing from TCRdb's copy, which holds only in-frame ones; the method was immunoSEQ multiplex PCR. The sample comprises roughly 500,000 clones, 80% to 90% of which are singletons, and around 2.5% rests with the top ten. This clone was observed once. Its antigen is not known. Treatment in this sample: around 19 received Ad26.COV2.S at low or high dose, single or two shots; 5 received placebo; per-sample allocation not given. The study sampled participants on day 63 after the first vaccine or placebo injection.

Specimen: peripheral blood, collected in a trial of Ad26.COV2.S vaccine versus placebo. The gene calls are TRBV5-4 and TRBJ2-3; maybe TRBD1 (5 bases). The clonotype comes from a person aged 18 to 59 who received the Ad26.COV2.S COVID-19 vaccine or a placebo. CDR3 sequence: CASRAGRTDTQYF. Written as DNA, the CDR3 is TGTGCCAGCAGGGCAGGGCGCACAGATACGCAGTATTTT. The variable domain in full, completed from reference TRBV5-4 and TRBJ2-3, reads ETGVTQSPTHLIKTRGQQVTLRCSSQSGHNTVSWYQQALGQGPQFIFQYYREEENGRGNFPPRFSGLQFPNYSSELNVNALELDDSALYLCASRAGRTDTQYFGPGTRLTVL.